This paragraph reports one T cell receptor beta chain. Using its own MiXCR run on the RT-PCR reads, TCRdb lists one record per CDR3 protein. The table shows over 350,000 distinct CDR3 sequences, with 16% occurring only once. This entry comes from a study of patients and donors after allogeneic stem cell transplantation. V shed 5 bases, J shed 5 bases, and the junction held 13 bases outside the gene matches. This CDR3 comprises 17 residues. The genes are TRBV12-3 or TRBV12-4 and TRBJ2-2; 8 bases match TRBD1. Source material: blood, either unsorted or a sorted T cell fraction (not recorded which). The receptor was isolated from a human donor who was either an allogeneic HSCT recipient or a stem cell or donor lymphocyte infusion donor (not recorded which). It is not recorded whose cells these are; they may come from a transplant donor. The CDR3 sequence is CASSMGGGTGLTGELFF. The CDR3 nucleotides read TGTGCCAGCAGTATGGGGGGCGGGACAGGCCTGACCGGGGAGCTGTTTTTT.